This TCR beta chain was captured in a study of blood T cells in healthy people across ages. Donation came from healthy Caucasian individuals in Russia who were aged roughly 6 to 95. With a J-beta primer mix and a sample-barcoded 5' primer, a second PCR ran 7 to 11 cycles. TCRdb reprocessed the 5' RACE reads with MiXCR, giving one entry per CDR3 protein. This repertoire shows roughly 1.5 million distinct CDR3 sequences, approximately 43% found once; its top ten account for about 4%. J gave up 5 bases and V 5 bases, and 9 bases lay outside the gene matches. The CDR3 spans 16 residues. The J gene is TRBJ2-5, the V gene TRBV12-3 or TRBV12-4, with TRBD2 matching 12 bases. This TCR came from a woman in her late teens or twenties in good health. The specimen sequenced was blood. CDR3 nucleotides: TGTGCCAGCAGTGCGGTTCTAGCGGGGGGGCTCGAGACCCAGTACTTC. This codes for CASSAVLAGGLETQYF.